This T cell receptor beta chain was obtained from a study of radiotherapy plus CTLA-4 blockade in lung cancer. Overall study: Of all patients, approximately 17% responded objectively and approximately 29% showed disease control. Study conclusions and caveats: It was early blood T cell clone dynamics, with interferon-beta, that reportedly best predicted response. An expansion of tumor-derived TCR clones occurred in blood after radiotherapy plus ipilimumab.

In the case of this clone: The antigen is undetermined.

The study gave focal radiation plus ipilimumab CTLA-4 blockade to patients with chemo-refractory metastatic non-small-cell lung cancer. Some clones are missing from TCRdb's copy, which holds only in-frame ones; the method was immunoSEQ multiplex PCR. The sample has under 35,000 clones, 60% to 80% seen once. V lost 5 bases, J lost 4 bases, and 5 bases stayed unmatched. The CDR3 length is 14 residues. CDR1 and CDR2 (germline): MNHEY, SVGAGI. The sequence came from a human donor with non-small cell lung cancer whose response to radiotherapy plus ipilimumab could not be evaluated. This chain links TRBV6-5 with TRBJ1-5; TRBD1 matches 7 bases. The source was peripheral blood, collected from a patient treated with radiotherapy plus ipilimumab. This CDR3 is CASSAGQLNQPQHF. Here the CDR3 DNA reads TGTGCCAGCAGTGCGGGACAGCTGAATCAGCCCCAGCATTTT.